Reported below is one T cell receptor (beta chain). The antigen is undetermined. Documented treatment: 15 to 20 received Ad26.COV2.S at low or high dose, single or two shots; five or six received placebo; per-sample allocation not given. The investigators took samples on day 63 after the first vaccine or placebo injection. Repertoires were generated with immunoSEQ multiplex PCR, while TCRdb's copy carries only in-frame clones and drops some. The top ten clones hold roughly 1.7% of a sample with over 450,000 clones, 80% to 90% of them seen once. This specimen belongs to a study of Ad26.COV2.S vaccination and SARS-CoV-2 variants. Study-wide context: Once, or twice with 56 days between doses, Ad26.COV2.S was given intramuscularly. Study-wide results and caveats: There was reportedly substantial breadth in spike-specific CD8+ and CD4+ T cell responses after vaccination.

This TCR came from a person between 18 and 65 years old who received the Ad26.COV2.S COVID-19 vaccine or a placebo. The sequencing used peripheral blood, collected in a trial of Ad26.COV2.S vaccine versus placebo.

As DNA, the CDR3 is TGTGCCAGCAGTTTCGGGAGGGATGGTAACTATGGCTACACCTTC. Its protein product is CASSFGRDGNYGYTF. The rearrangement uses TRBV27 and TRBJ1-2; D is unresolved. The germline CDR1 and CDR2 sequences are MNHEY and SMNVEV (reference sequence). The CDR3 spans 15 residues. Trimming took 3 bases from V and 1 from J, leaving 12 bases between them.